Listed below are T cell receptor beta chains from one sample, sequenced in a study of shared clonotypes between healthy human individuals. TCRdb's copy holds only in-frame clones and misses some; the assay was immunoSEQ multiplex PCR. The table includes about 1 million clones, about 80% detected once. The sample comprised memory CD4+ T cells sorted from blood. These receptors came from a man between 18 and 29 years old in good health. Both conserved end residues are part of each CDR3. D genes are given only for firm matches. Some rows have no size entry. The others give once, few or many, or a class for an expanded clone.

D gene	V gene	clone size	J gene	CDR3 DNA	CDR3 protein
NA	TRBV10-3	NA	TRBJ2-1	TGTGCCCTCTCTGGGCAGGCGGGTGAGCAGTTCTTC	CALSGQAGEQFF
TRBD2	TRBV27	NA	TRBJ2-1	TGTGCCAGCAGTTTATCGGGGACTAGCGGCTCCTACAATGAGCAGTTCTTC	CASSLSGTSGSYNEQFF
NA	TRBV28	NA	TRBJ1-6	TGTGCCAGCAGTTCAGGACGGATCAATTCACCCCTCCACTTT	CASSSGRINSPLHF
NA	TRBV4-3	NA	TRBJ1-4	TGCGCCAGCAGCCAAAGACCCCAGATTAATGAAAAACTGTTTTTT	CASSQRPQINEKLFF
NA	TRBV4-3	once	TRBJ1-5	TGCGCCAGCAGCCAAGACCTGAGGGGTCAGCCCCAGCATTTT	CASSQDLRGQPQHF
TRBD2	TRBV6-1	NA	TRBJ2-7	TGTGCCAGCACAGGGACTAGCGGGAATCCCTACGAGCAGTACTTC	CASTGTSGNPYEQYF
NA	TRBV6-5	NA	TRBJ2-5	TGTGCCAGCAGTTACAGGGCCGGAGGCGAGACCCAGTACTTC	CASSYRAGGETQYF
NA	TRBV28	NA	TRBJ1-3	TGTGCCAGCTCCGGAAACACCATATATTTT	CASSGNTIYF
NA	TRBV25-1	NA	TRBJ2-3	TGTGCCAGCAGCGGGGTTCTAGCAGATACGCAGTATTTT	CASSGVLADTQYF
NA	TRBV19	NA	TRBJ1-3	TGTGCCAGTAGTATACCCACAGGATTCGCGACTGGAAACACCATATATTTT	CASSIPTGFATGNTIYF
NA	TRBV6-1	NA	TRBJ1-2	TGTGCCAGCAGTCCCGGACAGCTCTATGGCTACACCTTC	CASSPGQLYGYTF
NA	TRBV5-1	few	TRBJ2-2	TGCGCCAGCAGCTCCGCAGGGTTTACCGGGGAGCTGTTTTTT	CASSSAGFTGELFF
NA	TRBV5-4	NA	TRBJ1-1	TGTGCCAGCAGTGTGACAGGCATGAACACTGAAGCTTTCTTT	CASSVTGMNTEAFF
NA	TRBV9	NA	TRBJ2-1	TGTGCCAGCAGTGCGAGCGGAGGATCCTACAATGAGCAGTTCTTC	CASSASGGSYNEQFF
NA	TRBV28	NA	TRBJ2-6	TGTGCCAGCGGTCAGAGCTCTGGGGCCAACGTCCTGACTTTC	CASGQSSGANVLTF
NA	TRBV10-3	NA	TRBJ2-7	TGTGCCATCAGCACTCAGGCCCATACTAGCGAGCAGTACTTC	CAISTQAHTSEQYF
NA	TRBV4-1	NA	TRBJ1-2	TGCGCCAACAGCCAAGTGGCGGAAACTAACTATGGCTACACCTTC	CANSQVAETNYGYTF
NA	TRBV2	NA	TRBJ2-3	TGTGCCAACCTCCTCCTTGCTAGCACAGATACGCAGTATTTT	CANLLLASTDTQYF
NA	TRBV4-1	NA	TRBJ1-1	TGCGCCAGCAGCCAAGAGGGGCAGGGGAACACTGAAGCTTTCTTT	CASSQEGQGNTEAFF
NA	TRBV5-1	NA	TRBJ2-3	TGCGCCAGCAGCTTGGCCGTAGCGGAGTTCACAGATACGCAGTATTTT	CASSLAVAEFTDTQYF
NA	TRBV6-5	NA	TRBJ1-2	TGTGCCAGCAGCCCTTTCCGGGACGCTGGCTACACCTTC	CASSPFRDAGYTF
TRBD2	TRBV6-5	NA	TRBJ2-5	TGTGCCAGCAGTTACTCGCTAGCGGGGTATTCAGAGACCCAGTACTTC	CASSYSLAGYSETQYF
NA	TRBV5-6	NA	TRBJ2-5	TGTGCCAGCAGCTTCGGCGTTAGAGCCCAAGAGACCCAGTACTTC	CASSFGVRAQETQYF
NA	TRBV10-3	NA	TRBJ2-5	TGTGCCATCAGTGAGTCGTCGGTAGAGACCCAGTACTTC	CAISESSVETQYF
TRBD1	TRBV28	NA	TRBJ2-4	TGTGCCAGCAGTCCAAGCGGGACAGGGGGAGCCAAAAACATTCAGTACTTC	CASSPSGTGGAKNIQYF
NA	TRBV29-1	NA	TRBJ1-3	TGCAGCGTTGACCTCGGGACAACAGGAAACACCATATATTTT	CSVDLGTTGNTIYF
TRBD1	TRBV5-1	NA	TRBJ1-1	TGCGCCAGCAGCTTGGAGGGGGCCTACACTGAAGCTTTCTTT	CASSLEGAYTEAFF
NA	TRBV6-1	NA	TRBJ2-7	TGTGCCAGCAGGAATACGAGGGGGCAGTACTTC	CASRNTRGQYF
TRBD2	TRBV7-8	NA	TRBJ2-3	TGTGCCAGCAGTTTGGGACTAGCAAGCACAGATACGCAGTATTTT	CASSLGLASTDTQYF
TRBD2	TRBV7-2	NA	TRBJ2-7	TGTGCCAGCAGCACGCGACTAGCGGGCGAGCAGTACTTC	CASSTRLAGEQYF
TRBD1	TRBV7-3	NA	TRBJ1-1	TGTGCCAGCAGCCCGCGACCCGGGACAGGGGGTTCTGAAGCTTTCTTT	CASSPRPGTGGSEAFF
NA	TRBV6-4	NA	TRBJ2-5	TGTGCCAGCAGTAGGGGTCCGGGCGAGACCCAGTACTTC	CASSRGPGETQYF
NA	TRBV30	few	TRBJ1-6	TGTGCCTGGAGTAAGGGGGGAAACTCACCCCTCCACTTT	CAWSKGGNSPLHF
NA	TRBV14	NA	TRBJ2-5	TGTGCCAGCAGCCAAGGGCCGGTTCGAGGGGAGACCCAGTACTTC	CASSQGPVRGETQYF
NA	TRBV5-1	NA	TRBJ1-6	TGCGCCAGCAGCTTGGTTGTAGGGGATAATTCACCCCTCCACTTT	CASSLVVGDNSPLHF
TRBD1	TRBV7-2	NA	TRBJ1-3	TGTGCCAGCAGCTTAGGTGGACAGGGATCGGCCACCATATATTTT	CASSLGGQGSATIYF
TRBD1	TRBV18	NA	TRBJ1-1	TGTGCCAGCTCACCACCAAACAGGGGACACATGAACACTGAAGCTTTCTTT	CASSPPNRGHMNTEAFF
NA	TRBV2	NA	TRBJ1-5	TGTGCCAGCAGCGTCAGCTGGGCTGGACAGCCCCAGCATTTT	CASSVSWAGQPQHF
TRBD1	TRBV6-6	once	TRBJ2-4	TGTGCCAGCAGTACTGGGACAGGGGCCATTCAGTACTTC	CASSTGTGAIQYF
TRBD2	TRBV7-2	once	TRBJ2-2	TGTGCCAGCAGCTTCGAAGCGGGAGTCCACACCGGGGAGCTGTTTTTT	CASSFEAGVHTGELFF
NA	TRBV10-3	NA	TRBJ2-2	TGTGCCATCAGTGAGGGTGGGAACACCGGGGAGCTGTTTTTT	CAISEGGNTGELFF
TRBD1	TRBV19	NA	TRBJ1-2	TGTGCCAGTAGTATAGGAAGGGACAGAAACTATGGCTACACCTTC	CASSIGRDRNYGYTF
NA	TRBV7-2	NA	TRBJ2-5	TGTGCCAGCAGCCCACAGAGATTACAAGAGACCCAGTACTTC	CASSPQRLQETQYF
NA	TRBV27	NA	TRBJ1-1	TGTGCCAGCAGTTTATCCCGGACGGTAAACACTGAAGCTTTCTTT	CASSLSRTVNTEAFF